This TCR beta chain was recorded in a study of control samples from healthy donors and cancer patients. Profiling relied on immunoSEQ multiplex PCR, and the TCRdb table lists in-frame clones only, not all of them. The table has approximately 150,000 clones, under 90% seen once. Deletions cut 4 bases from V and 3 bases from J, with 10 bases between. CDR1 LGHDT and CDR2 YNNKEL come from the germline V gene (reference sequence). The CDR3 has 13 residues. The sequenced material came from PBMCs. This sequence was found in a man in his fifties with head and neck cancer. This chain connects TRBV3-1 (or the pseudogene TRBV3-2) to TRBJ2-7; TRBD1 might be the D (6 bases). CDR3 nucleotides: TGTGCCAGCAGCCCGGGACATCTCTACGAGCAGTACTTC. As protein: CASSPGHLYEQYF.